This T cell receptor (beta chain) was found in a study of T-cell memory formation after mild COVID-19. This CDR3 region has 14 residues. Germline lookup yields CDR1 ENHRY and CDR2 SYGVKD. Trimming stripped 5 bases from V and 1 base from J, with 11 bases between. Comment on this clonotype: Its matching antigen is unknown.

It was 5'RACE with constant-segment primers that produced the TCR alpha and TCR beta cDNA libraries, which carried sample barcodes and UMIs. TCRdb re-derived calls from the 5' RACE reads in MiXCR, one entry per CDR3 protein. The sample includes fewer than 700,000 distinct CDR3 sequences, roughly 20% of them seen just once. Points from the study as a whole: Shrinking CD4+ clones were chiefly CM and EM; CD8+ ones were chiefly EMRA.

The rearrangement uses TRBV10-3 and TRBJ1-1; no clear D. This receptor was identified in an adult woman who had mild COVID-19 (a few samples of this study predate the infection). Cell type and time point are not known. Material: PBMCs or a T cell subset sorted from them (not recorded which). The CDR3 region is CAISPGPENTEAFF. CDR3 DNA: TGTGCCATCAGTCCGGGTCCGGAGAACACTGAAGCTTTCTTT.